This is a list of T cell receptor beta chains from one sample in a study of blood T cell repertoires in COVID-19. Generated by immunoSEQ multiplex PCR, the TCRdb table keeps only in-frame clones and is missing some. The data show roughly 290,000 clones, with 80% to 90% seen just once and approximately 4.2% held by the top ten. The sequenced sample was PBMCs or T cells enriched from blood (not recorded which). These receptors came from a woman aged 30 to 39 who had recovered from COVID-19. CDR3s include the opening cysteine and the closing phenylalanine or tryptophan. A D gene is named only where the DNA matches it firmly. Size tells how often a clone was seen (once, few, many) or the class of an expanded clone, and some rows leave it out.

clone_size,v_call,d_call,j_call,cdr3_aa,cdr3_nt
once,TRBV7-2,TRBD2,TRBJ2-7,CASGRLAGVEYEQYF,TGTGCCAGCGGTCGTCTAGCGGGAGTAGAATACGAGCAGTACTTC
-,TRBV5-1,TRBD1,TRBJ1-2,CASSLAGTEDGYTF,TGCGCCAGCAGCTTGGCCGGGACAGAGGATGGCTACACCTTC
-,TRBV28,-,TRBJ1-5,CAIMTGTQNQPQHF,TGTGCCATCATGACCGGGACACAAAATCAGCCCCAGCATTTT
-,TRBV12-5,-,TRBJ2-2,CASGFLAGGELFF,TGTGCTAGTGGTTTCCTAGCTGGCGGGGAGCTGTTTTTT
-,TRBV19,TRBD1,TRBJ1-6,CASSPTGGNSPLHF,TGTGCCAGTAGTCCGACAGGGGGGAATTCACCCCTCCACTTT
-,TRBV28,-,TRBJ1-4,CASSLTRGIRTEKLFF,TGTGCCAGCAGTTTAACGAGAGGGATACGAACTGAAAAACTGTTTTTT
-,TRBV7-9,-,TRBJ1-3,CASSLGQGTGNTIYF,TGTGCCAGCAGCTTAGGGCAGGGGACTGGAAACACCATATATTTT
-,TRBV30,TRBD1,TRBJ1-6,CAWRDREILVDSPLHF,TGTGCCTGGAGGGACAGGGAAATATTGGTCGATTCACCCCTCCACTTT
-,TRBV11-1,-,TRBJ2-7,CASSLDSSPSYEQYF,TGTGCCAGCAGCTTAGACAGTTCGCCTTCCTACGAGCAGTACTTC
-,TRBV5-6,-,TRBJ1-2,CASSLRGAYYGYTF,TGTGCCAGCAGCTTGCGGGGGGCCTACTATGGCTACACCTTC
-,TRBV5-8,TRBD1,TRBJ1-2,CASIRDSFNYGYTF,TGTGCCAGCATTCGGGACAGTTTCAACTATGGCTACACCTTC
-,TRBV14,TRBD1,TRBJ1-5,CASSQAGQSPMDQPQHF,TGTGCCAGCAGCCAAGCGGGACAGTCCCCGATGGATCAGCCCCAGCATTTT
-,TRBV28,-,TRBJ1-5,CASSSVVFNQPQHF,TGTGCCAGCAGTTCCGTCGTCTTCAATCAGCCCCAGCATTTT
-,TRBV20-1,-,TRBJ2-5,CSAPSETQYF,TGCAGTGCTCCCTCAGAGACCCAGTACTTC
-,TRBV5-1,TRBD2,TRBJ2-1,CASSTSGGSYNEQFF,TGCGCCAGCAGCACCAGCGGGGGTTCCTACAATGAGCAGTTCTTC
-,TRBV28,-,TRBJ1-2,CASSSRRAYGYTF,TGTGCCAGCAGTTCCCGCAGGGCCTATGGCTACACCTTC
-,TRBV2,TRBD2,TRBJ2-3,CASSELAVAGGPDTQYF,TGTGCCAGCAGTGAATTGGCAGTAGCGGGAGGCCCAGATACGCAGTATTTT
-,TRBV28,TRBD1,TRBJ1-6,CASMGQSYNSPLHF,TGTGCCAGCATGGGACAGAGTTATAATTCACCCCTCCACTTT
-,TRBV15,-,TRBJ1-3,CATSRGPRTAGNTIYF,TGTGCCACCAGCAGAGGCCCCCGGACAGCCGGAAACACCATATATTTT
-,TRBV6-1,-,TRBJ1-2,CASSEDPGVGYTF,TGTGCCAGCAGTGAAGACCCAGGGGTTGGCTACACCTTC
-,TRBV28,TRBD1,TRBJ2-7,CASSLPSDRGSSYEQYF,TGTGCCAGCAGTTTACCTTCTGACAGGGGGTCCTCCTACGAGCAGTACTTC
-,TRBV19,-,TRBJ2-7,CASLNPGHRPYEQYF,TGTGCCAGCCTTAATCCGGGACACAGACCCTACGAGCAGTACTTC
-,TRBV28,-,TRBJ2-5,CASSLTQTGGETQYF,TGTGCCAGCAGCCTAACCCAGACAGGTGGAGAGACCCAGTACTTC
-,TRBV27,-,TRBJ2-2,CASSLLAATGELFF,TGTGCCAGCAGTTTACTGGCTGCCACCGGGGAGCTGTTTTTT
-,TRBV30,-,TRBJ2-2,CAWSVGAVGELFF,TGTGCCTGGAGTGTGGGGGCCGTCGGGGAGCTGTTTTTT
-,TRBV19,-,TRBJ1-1,CASSIAAGRVNTEAFF,TGTGCCAGTAGTATAGCGGCAGGGCGAGTGAACACTGAAGCTTTCTTT
-,TRBV7-6,TRBD1,TRBJ2-2,CASSFLGGGVITGELFF,TGTGCCAGCAGTTTTTTAGGGGGCGGAGTGATCACCGGGGAGCTGTTTTTT